This T cell receptor (beta chain) originates from a study of identical twins. All donors comprised healthy Caucasians. Trimming removed 1 base at V and 0 bases at J, with 13 bases between. Germline assignment: CDR1 SEHNR and CDR2 FQNEAQ (reference sequence). The CDR3 runs to 17 residues. Unique molecular identifiers were present on the cDNA, and a universal primer site came from template switching. TCRdb ran MiXCR on the 5' RACE reads and lists one entry per CDR3 protein. This sample has 250,000 to 300,000 distinct CDR3 sequences; less than 9.5% occur once, and the top ten carry roughly 6.4%. These data also featured in a second study, about yellow fever vaccine responses in identical twins.

The sequence came from a woman between 18 and 30 years old in good health. The rearrangement uses TRBV7-9 and TRBJ2-1, with a tentative D call TRBD2 (5 bases). The sample consisted of CD8+ T cells sorted from blood. This CDR3 reads CASSLGLWLASYNEQFF. DNA for the CDR3: TGTGCCAGCAGCTTAGGTTTATGGCTAGCCTCCTACAATGAGCAGTTCTTC.